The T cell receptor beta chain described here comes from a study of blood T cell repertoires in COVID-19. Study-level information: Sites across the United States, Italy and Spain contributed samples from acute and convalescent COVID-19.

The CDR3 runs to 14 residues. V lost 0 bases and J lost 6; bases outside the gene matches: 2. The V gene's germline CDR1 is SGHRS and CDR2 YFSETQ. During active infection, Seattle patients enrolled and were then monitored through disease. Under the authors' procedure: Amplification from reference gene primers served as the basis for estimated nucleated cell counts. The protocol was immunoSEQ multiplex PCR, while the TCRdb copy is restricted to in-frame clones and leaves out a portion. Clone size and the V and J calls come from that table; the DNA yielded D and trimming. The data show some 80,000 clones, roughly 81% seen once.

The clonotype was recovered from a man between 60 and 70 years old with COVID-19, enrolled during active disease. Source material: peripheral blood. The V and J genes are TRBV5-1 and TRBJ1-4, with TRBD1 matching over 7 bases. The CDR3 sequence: CASSLAGGDEKLFF. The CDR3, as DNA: TGCGCCAGCAGCTTGGCAGGGGGAGATGAAAAACTGTTTTTT.